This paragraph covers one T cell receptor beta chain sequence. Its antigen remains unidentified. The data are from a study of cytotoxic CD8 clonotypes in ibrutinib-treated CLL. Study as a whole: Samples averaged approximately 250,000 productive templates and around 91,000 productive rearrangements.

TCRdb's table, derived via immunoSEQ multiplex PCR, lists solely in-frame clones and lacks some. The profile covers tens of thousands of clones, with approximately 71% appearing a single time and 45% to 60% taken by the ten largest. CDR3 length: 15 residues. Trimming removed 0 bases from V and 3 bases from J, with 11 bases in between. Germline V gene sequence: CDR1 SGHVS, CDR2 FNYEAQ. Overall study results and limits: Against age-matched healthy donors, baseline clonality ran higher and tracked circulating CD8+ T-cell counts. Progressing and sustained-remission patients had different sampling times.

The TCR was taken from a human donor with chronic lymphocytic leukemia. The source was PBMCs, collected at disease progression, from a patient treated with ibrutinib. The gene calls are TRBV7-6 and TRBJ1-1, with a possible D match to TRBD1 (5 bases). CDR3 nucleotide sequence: TGTGCCAGCAGCTTAGCGCAGGGTATGGACACTGAAGCTTTCTTT. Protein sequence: CASSLAQGMDTEAFF.